A selection of T cell receptor beta chains follows, all from one sample in a study of control samples from healthy donors and cancer patients. Measured with immunoSEQ multiplex PCR; TCRdb has only the in-frame clones, and not every one. The sample carries fewer than 65,000 clones, 80% recorded once. Sequenced: blood. These receptors were obtained from a man aged 70-80 years in good health. Each CDR3 is given with its conserved first and last residue. The D gene is left open where the match is weak. The listing skips clone size in some rows; elsewhere it reads once, few, many or a size class.

CDR3aa	CDR3nt	j_gene	v_gene	d_gene	abundance
CASSLPGQGNGYTF	TGTGCCAGCAGCTTGCCGGGACAGGGGAATGGCTACACCTTC	TRBJ1-2	TRBV5-6	TRBD1	.
CARAWRVRLAGAVTYEQYF	TGCGCCAGAGCTTGGCGTGTGAGACTAGCGGGAGCAGTCACCTACGAGCAGTACTTC	TRBJ2-7	TRBV5-1	TRBD2	.
CASSSLGLFSYEQYF	TGTGCCAGCAGCAGCCTAGGACTATTCTCCTACGAGCAGTACTTC	TRBJ2-7	TRBV6-2/TRBV6-3	.	once
CATSDSTTGGTNEKLFF	TGTGCCACCAGTGATTCGACGACAGGGGGAACTAATGAAAAACTGTTTTTT	TRBJ1-4	TRBV24-1	TRBD1	.
CAWSVTTGNTIYF	TGTGCCTGGAGTGTTACGACTGGAAACACCATATATTTT	TRBJ1-3	TRBV30	.	once
CASSPPGTSAREQFF	TGTGCCAGCTCACCACCCGGGACCTCCGCCAGGGAGCAGTTCTTC	TRBJ2-1	TRBV18	.	.
CASSPNSGRIDNEQFF	TGTGCCAGCAGCCCAAATAGCGGGAGGATTGACAATGAGCAGTTCTTC	TRBJ2-1	TRBV11-2	TRBD2	.
CASSRDPSVRDTQYF	TGTGCCAGCAGTCGGGACCCCTCAGTTAGAGATACGCAGTATTTT	TRBJ2-3	TRBV2	.	.
CASSQASGGAREQFF	TGCGCCAGCAGCCAAGCTAGCGGGGGGGCCAGAGAGCAGTTCTTC	TRBJ2-1	TRBV4-1	TRBD2	.
CASRSWFPVTNEKLFF	TGTGCCAGCAGATCGTGGTTCCCCGTAACTAATGAAAAACTGTTTTTT	TRBJ1-4	TRBV28	.	.
CASSSWTATDTQYF	TGTGCCAGCAGCTCGTGGACAGCCACAGATACGCAGTATTTT	TRBJ2-3	TRBV7-2	.	.
CASSPLVGADYGYTF	TGTGCCAGCAGCCCGTTGGTCGGGGCGGACTATGGCTACACCTTC	TRBJ1-2	TRBV5-6	.	.
CASSLRPGETQYF	TGTGCCAGCAGCTTACGACCGGGGGAGACCCAGTACTTC	TRBJ2-5	TRBV7-8	.	.
CATSRRTSGGAGELFF	TGTGCCACCAGCAGACGTACTAGCGGGGGAGCCGGGGAGCTGTTTTTT	TRBJ2-2	TRBV15	TRBD2	.
CASSFAGNGYTF	TGTGCCAGCAGTTTCGCGGGGAATGGCTACACCTTC	TRBJ1-2	TRBV12-3/TRBV12-4	.	.
CASSPVTGASFEQYF	TGTGCCAGCAGCCCAGTTACAGGGGCCTCTTTTGAGCAGTACTTC	TRBJ2-7	TRBV7-2	TRBD1	.